This T cell receptor beta chain derives from a study of T cells in Graves' hyperthyroidism and ophthalmopathy. Study-level findings and limits: In the analysis, a 13 V-J model separated ophthalmopathy from stable hyperthyroidism.

In its sample, this clonotype was seen many times. Antigen: not known. RNA transcripts served as the template for amplifying TCR beta CDR3 regions. HTBI primers were used for first-round RT-PCR of the TCR CDR3. MiXCR, run by TCRdb on the multiplex PCR reads, gives a single entry per CDR3 protein. Of some 530,000 distinct CDR3 sequences listed, 22% are singletons. The ends were cut back, 5 bases at V and 1 base at J, with 15 bases in the middle. CDR3 length equals 16 residues. Looked up from germline, CDR1 is MNHEY and CDR2 is SVGEGT. Sequenced material: blood. The clonotype was recovered from a woman in her 70s with Graves' ophthalmopathy. This chain links TRBV6-2 or TRBV6-3 with TRBJ1-5; D not certain. The CDR3 DNA follows: TGTGCCAGCAGTCTGGGCGGACTCCCAAGCAATCAGCCCCAGCATTTT. It yields the protein CASSLGGLPSNQPQHF.